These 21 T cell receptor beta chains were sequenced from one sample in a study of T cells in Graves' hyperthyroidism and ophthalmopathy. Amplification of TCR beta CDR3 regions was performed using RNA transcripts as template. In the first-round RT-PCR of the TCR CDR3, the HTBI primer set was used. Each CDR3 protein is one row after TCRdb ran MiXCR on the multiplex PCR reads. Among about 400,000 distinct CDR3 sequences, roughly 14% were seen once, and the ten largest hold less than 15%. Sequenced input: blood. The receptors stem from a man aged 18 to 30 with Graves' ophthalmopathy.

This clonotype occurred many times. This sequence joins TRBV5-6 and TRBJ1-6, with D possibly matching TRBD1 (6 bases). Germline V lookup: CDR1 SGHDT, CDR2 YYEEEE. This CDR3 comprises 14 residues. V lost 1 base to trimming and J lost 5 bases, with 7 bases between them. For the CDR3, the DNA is TGTGCCAGCAGCTTGACAGGGCATAATTCACCCCTCCACTTT. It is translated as CASSLTGHNSPLHF. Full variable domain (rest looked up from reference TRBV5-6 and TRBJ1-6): DAGVTQSPTHLIKTRGQQVTLRCSPKSGHDTVSWYQQALGQGPQFIFQYYEEEERQRGNFPDRFSGHQFPNYSSELNVNALLLGDSALYLCASSLTGHNSPLHFGNGTRLTVT.

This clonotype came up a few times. The CDR3 DNA reads as TGTGCCAGCAGTTTAAGAGGGGGGCACACCGGGGAGCTGTTTTTT. This gives the protein CASSLRGGHTGELFF. V and J are TRBV12-3 or TRBV12-4 and TRBJ2-2; D could derive from TRBD1 or TRBD2 (6 bases each). CDR3 length: 15 residues. V gave up 2 bases and J gave up 3 bases, with 10 bases separating them.

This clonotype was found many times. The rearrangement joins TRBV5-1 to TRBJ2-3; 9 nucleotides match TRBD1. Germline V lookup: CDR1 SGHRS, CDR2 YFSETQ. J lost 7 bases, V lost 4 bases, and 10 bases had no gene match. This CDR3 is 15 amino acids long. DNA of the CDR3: TGCGCCAGCAGCGGTGGACAGGGGAAGCGAAATACGCAGTATTTT. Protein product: CASSGGQGKRNTQYF. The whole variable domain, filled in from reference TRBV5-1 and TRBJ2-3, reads KAGVTQTPRYLIKTRGQQVTLSCSPISGHRSVSWYQQTPGQGLQFLFEYFSETQRNKGNFPGRFSGRQFSNSRSEMNVSTLELGDSALYLCASSGGQGKRNTQYFGPGTRLTVL.

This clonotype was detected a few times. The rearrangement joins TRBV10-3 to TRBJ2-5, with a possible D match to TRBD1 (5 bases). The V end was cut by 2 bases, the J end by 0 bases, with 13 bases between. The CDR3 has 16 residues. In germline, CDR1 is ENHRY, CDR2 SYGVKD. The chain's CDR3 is CAISERQMGYQETQYF. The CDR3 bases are TGTGCCATCAGTGAGCGACAGATGGGGTACCAAGAGACCCAGTACTTC.

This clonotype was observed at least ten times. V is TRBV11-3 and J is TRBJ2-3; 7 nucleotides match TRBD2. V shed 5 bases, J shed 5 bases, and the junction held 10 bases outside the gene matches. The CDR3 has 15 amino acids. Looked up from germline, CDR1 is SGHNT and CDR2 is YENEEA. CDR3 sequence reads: CASSPRTSWIDTQYF. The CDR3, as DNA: TGTGCCAGCAGCCCACGGACTAGTTGGATAGATACGCAGTATTTT. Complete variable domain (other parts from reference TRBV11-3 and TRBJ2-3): EAGVVQSPRYKIIEKKQPVAFWCNPISGHNTLYWYLQNLGQGPELLIRYENEEAVDDSQLPKDRFSAERLKGVDSTLKIQPAELGDSAVYLCASSPRTSWIDTQYFGPGTRLTVL.

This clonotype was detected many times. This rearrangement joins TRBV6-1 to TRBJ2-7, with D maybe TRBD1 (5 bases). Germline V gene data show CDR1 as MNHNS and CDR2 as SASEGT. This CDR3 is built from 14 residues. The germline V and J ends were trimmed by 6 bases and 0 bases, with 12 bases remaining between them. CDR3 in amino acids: CASSGMTVSYEQYF. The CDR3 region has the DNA TGTGCCAGCAGCGGAATGACAGTCTCCTACGAGCAGTACTTC.

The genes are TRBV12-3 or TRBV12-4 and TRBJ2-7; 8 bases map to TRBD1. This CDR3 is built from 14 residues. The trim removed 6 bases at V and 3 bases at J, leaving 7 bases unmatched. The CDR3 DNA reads TGTGCCAGCAGCCTCGACAGGGGTATCTACGAGCAGTACTTC. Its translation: CASSLDRGIYEQYF.

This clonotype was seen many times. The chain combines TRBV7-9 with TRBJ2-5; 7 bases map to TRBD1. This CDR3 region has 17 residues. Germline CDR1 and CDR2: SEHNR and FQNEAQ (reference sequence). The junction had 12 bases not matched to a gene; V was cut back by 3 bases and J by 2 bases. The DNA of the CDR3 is TGTGCCAGCAGCTTGCTCGGGACAGCGCGCGGTCAAGAGACCCAGTACTTC. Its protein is CASSLLGTARGQETQYF. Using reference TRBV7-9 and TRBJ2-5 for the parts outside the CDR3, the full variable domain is DTGVSQNPRHKITKRGQNVTFRCDPISEHNRLYWYRQTLGQGPEFLTYFQNEAQLEKSRLLSDRFSAERPKGSFSTLEIQRTEQGDSAMYLCASSLLGTARGQETQYFGPGTRLLVL.

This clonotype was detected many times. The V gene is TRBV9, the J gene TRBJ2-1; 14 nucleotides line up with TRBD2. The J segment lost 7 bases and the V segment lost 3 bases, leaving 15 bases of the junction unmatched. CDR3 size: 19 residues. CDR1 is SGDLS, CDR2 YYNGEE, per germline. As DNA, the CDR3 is TGTGCCAGCAGCGAGGGGGGACTAGCGGGAGAATATGGTAGGAATGAGCAGTTCTTC. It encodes CASSEGGLAGEYGRNEQFF.

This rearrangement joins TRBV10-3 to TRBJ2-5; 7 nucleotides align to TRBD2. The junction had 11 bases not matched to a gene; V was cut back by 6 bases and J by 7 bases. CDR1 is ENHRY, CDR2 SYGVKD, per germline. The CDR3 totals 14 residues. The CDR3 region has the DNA TGTGCCATCAGAAAGGAAGCGGGATTGGGGACCCAGTACTTC. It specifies CAIRKEAGLGTQYF.

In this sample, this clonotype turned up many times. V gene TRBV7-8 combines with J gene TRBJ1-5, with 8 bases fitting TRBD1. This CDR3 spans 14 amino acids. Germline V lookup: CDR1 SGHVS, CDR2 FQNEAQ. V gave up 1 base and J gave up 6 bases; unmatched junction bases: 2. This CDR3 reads CASSLETGGQPQHF. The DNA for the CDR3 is TGTGCCAGCAGCTTAGAAACAGGGGGTCAGCCCCAGCATTTT.

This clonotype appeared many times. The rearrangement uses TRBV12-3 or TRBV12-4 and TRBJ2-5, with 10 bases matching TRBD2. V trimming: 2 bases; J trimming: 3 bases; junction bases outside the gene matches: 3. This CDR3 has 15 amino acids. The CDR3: CASSLWLAGEETQYF. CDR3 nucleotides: TGTGCCAGCAGTTTATGGCTAGCGGGAGAAGAGACCCAGTACTTC.

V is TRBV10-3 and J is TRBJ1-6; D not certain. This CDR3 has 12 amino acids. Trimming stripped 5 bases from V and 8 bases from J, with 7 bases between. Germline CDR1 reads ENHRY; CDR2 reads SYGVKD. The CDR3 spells CAISRVDSPLHF. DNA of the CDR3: TGTGCCATCAGTAGGGTTGATTCACCCCTCCACTTT.

CDR3 nucleotide sequence: TGTGCCAGCAGTTTATCAGGGGCGGGATACGAGCAGTACTTC. Its protein product is CASSLSGAGYEQYF. The chain employs TRBV27 and TRBJ2-7, with a weak D call TRBD2 (6 bases). V was trimmed by 0 bases and J by 4 bases, leaving 10 bases between them. The CDR3 has 14 residues. The germline gives CDR1 MNHEY, CDR2 SMNVEV (reference sequence).

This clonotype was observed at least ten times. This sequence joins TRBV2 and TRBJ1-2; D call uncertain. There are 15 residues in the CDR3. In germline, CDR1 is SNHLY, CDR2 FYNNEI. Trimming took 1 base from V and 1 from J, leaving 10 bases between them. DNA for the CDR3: TGTGCCAGCAGTGAAGGACCGCAGTTTAACTATGGCTACACCTTC. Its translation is CASSEGPQFNYGYTF.

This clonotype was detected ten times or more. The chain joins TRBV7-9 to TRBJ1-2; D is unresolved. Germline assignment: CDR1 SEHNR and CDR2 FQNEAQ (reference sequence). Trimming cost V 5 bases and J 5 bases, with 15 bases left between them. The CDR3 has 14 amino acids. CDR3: CASSHTMAGYGYTF. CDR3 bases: TGTGCCAGCAGCCACACGATGGCGGGGTATGGCTACACCTTC.

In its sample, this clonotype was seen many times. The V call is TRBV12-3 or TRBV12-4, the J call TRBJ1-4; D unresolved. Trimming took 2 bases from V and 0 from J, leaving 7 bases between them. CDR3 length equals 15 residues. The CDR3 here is CASSLMGTTNEKLFF. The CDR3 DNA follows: TGTGCCAGCAGTTTAATGGGAACAACTAATGAAAAACTGTTTTTT.

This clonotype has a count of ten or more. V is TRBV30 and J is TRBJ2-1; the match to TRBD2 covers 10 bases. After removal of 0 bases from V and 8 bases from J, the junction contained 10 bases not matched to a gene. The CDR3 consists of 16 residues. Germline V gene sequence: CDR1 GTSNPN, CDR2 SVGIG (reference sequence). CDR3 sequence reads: CAWSVRRLAGRYEQFF. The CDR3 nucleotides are TGTGCCTGGAGTGTAAGGCGACTAGCGGGCAGGTATGAGCAGTTCTTC.

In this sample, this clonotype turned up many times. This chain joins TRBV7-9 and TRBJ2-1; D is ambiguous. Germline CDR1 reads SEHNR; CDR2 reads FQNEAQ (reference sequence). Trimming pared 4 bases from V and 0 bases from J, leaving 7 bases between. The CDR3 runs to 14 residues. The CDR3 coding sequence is TGTGCCAGCAGCTCGACGGGCTCCTACAATGAGCAGTTCTTC. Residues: CASSSTGSYNEQFF.

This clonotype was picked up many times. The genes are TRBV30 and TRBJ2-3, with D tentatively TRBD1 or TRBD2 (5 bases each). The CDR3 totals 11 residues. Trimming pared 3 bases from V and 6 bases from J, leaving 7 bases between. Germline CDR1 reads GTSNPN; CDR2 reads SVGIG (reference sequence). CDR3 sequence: CAWRWGDTQYF. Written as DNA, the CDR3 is TGTGCCTGGAGATGGGGGGATACGCAGTATTTT.

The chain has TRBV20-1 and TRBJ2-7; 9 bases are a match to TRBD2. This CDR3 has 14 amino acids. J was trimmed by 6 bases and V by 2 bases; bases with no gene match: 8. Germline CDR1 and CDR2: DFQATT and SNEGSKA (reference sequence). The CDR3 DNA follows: TGCAGTGCTAGATTAGGCGGGGGGGCTTCCGAGCAGTACTTC. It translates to CSARLGGGASEQYF.